This TCR beta chain was sequenced during a study of blood T cell repertoires in COVID-19. In the study overall: Sites across the United States, Italy and Spain contributed samples from acute and convalescent COVID-19. T cells, B-cell-depleted T cells, or PBMCs supplied cDNA or gDNA.

This clone has only one observation. The CDR3 extends over 15 amino acids. Germline loops: CDR1 SGHTA, CDR2 FQGNSA. V dropped 1 base and J dropped 3 bases, with 12 bases sitting between them. The authors' processing: Amplified reference gene primers provided the basis for estimating nucleated cell counts. Generated by immunoSEQ multiplex PCR, the TCRdb table keeps only in-frame clones and is missing some. V, J and clone size derive from that table, while D and trimming were established from the DNA sequence. The sample lists around 95,000 clones, around nine tenths seen once, with approximately 5% in the top ten.

The material sequenced was peripheral blood. The genes are TRBV7-2 and TRBJ1-1; a weak D match, TRBD1 (5 bases). The source of this sequence is a human donor in a cohort sampled during active COVID-19. The CDR3 DNA reads as TGTGCCAGCAGCTTAGTCGGGGGAGTGGACACTGAAGCTTTCTTT. Its protein product is CASSLVGGVDTEAFF.